This entry lists 28 T cell receptor beta chains sequenced from one sample in a study of human T cells and chemical hapten exposure (dated by TCRdb to about 2021). Library construction relied on RACE. Sequencing took place on a NextSeq 500. TCRdb's own reprocessing of the public reads used fastp at Q25 and MiXCR and kept productive beta chains. Each CDR3 protein gets just one entry, which takes the most common genes and DNA from the rows behind it. The sample table holds roughly 90,000 distinct CDR3 sequences, of which roughly a tenth were seen once. The ten largest account for approximately 0.99% of the sample. This specimen's time point label, per the study, means: patch test 3, about 24 weeks after DPC sensitization. The sample's treatment or condition label is to be understood as: therapeutic diphenylcyclopropenone sensitization with weekly scalp DPC. The sequencing used whole blood, collected in connection with sensitization to the hapten diphenylcyclopropenone (DPC). Source of these receptors: a woman between 25 and 40 years old with alopecia areata. Some clones in this sample may be carry-over from other donors' samples.

This clonotype was detected many times. The chain has TRBV4-1 and TRBJ2-3; 8 bases are a match to TRBD2. Germline V gene data show CDR1 as MGHRA and CDR2 as YSYEKL. This CDR3 comprises 14 residues. J gave up 6 bases and V 4 bases, and 6 bases lay outside the gene matches. DNA of the CDR3: TGCGCCAGCAGCCGCGGCGGGGGGCCGGATACGCAGTATTTT. Protein product: CASSRGGGPDTQYF.

There are a few counts of this clonotype. This chain uses TRBV7-2 with TRBJ2-5; TRBD2 aligns across 7 bases. Trimming took 2 bases from V and 6 from J; bases not matched to a gene: 12. CDR1 and CDR2 (germline): SGHTA, FQGNSA. This CDR3 spans 16 amino acids. CDR3 sequence reads: CASSLRFRTSTKTQYF. The CDR3 coding sequence is TGTGCCAGCAGCTTAAGATTCAGGACTAGTACAAAGACCCAGTACTTC.

This clonotype was seen a handful of times. The chain has TRBV29-1 and TRBJ2-3; weak D call: TRBD2 (7 bases). V was clipped by 5 bases and J by 4 bases, with 10 bases between them. The V gene's germline CDR1 is SQVTM and CDR2 ANQGSEA. This CDR3 spans 12 amino acids. This chain's CDR3 is CSVWEGADTQYF. CDR3 DNA: TGCAGCGTTTGGGAGGGGGCAGATACGCAGTATTTT.

The chain links TRBV18 to TRBJ2-7; possible D gene TRBD2, 6 bases. V lost 3 bases and J 7 bases, leaving 28 bases between the germline ends. The CDR3 consists of 18 residues. The germline V gene encodes CDR1 KGHSH and CDR2 LQKENI. The CDR3 DNA follows: TGTGCCAGCTCACCCGGGACGGGAAGGACTAATGAGGAGTGGGAGCAGTACGTC. It is translated as CASSPGTGRTNEEWEQYV.

The chain has TRBV24-1 and TRBJ1-2; no definite D call. The V end was cut by 5 bases, the J end by 7 bases, with 7 bases between. Germline-derived CDR1 and CDR2 are KGHDR and SFDVKD. This CDR3 contains 11 residues. The chain's CDR3 is CATSAGRGYTF. CDR3 nucleotides: TGTGCCACCAGTGCGGGCCGTGGCTACACCTTC.

V is TRBV18 and J is TRBJ1-1; D is unresolved. This CDR3 has 13 amino acids. Trimming pared 3 bases from V and 1 base from J, leaving 6 bases between. The germline V gene encodes CDR1 KGHSH and CDR2 LQKENI. The CDR3 sequence: CASSPSPNTEAFF. CDR3 nucleotides: TGTGCCAGCTCACCCTCTCCGAACACTGAAGCTTTCTTT. The whole variable domain, filled in from reference TRBV18 and TRBJ1-1, reads NAGVMQNPRHLVRRRGQEARLRCSPMKGHSHVYWYRQLPEEGLKFMVYLQKENIIDESGMPKERFSAEFPKEGPSILRIQQVVRGDSAAYFCASSPSPNTEAFFGQGTRLTVV.

This clonotype appeared a few times. The chain joins TRBV2 to TRBJ2-1; 12 nucleotides align to TRBD2. V lost 8 bases and J lost 4; bases outside the gene matches: 3. This CDR3 spans 14 amino acids. The germline gives CDR1 SNHLY, CDR2 FYNNEI. CDR3 nucleotide sequence: TGTGCCAGCTCGGGACTAGCGGGTTACAATGAGCAGTTCTTC. It codes for CASSGLAGYNEQFF.

This clonotype has at least ten counts. V gene TRBV20-1 combines with J gene TRBJ1-6; D is uncertain. This CDR3 contains 13 residues. The germline V gene encodes CDR1 DFQATT and CDR2 SNEGSKA (reference sequence). V gave up 6 bases and J gave up 9 bases, with 15 bases separating them. The CDR3 spells CSAPTSYLSPLHF. CDR3 DNA sequence: TGCAGTGCGCCTACTTCCTATCTTTCACCCCTCCACTTT.

This clonotype has at least ten counts. V usage is TRBV27 and J usage is TRBJ2-4; D is perhaps TRBD2 (5 bases). Germline V gene data show CDR1 as MNHEY and CDR2 as SMNVEV (reference sequence). The CDR3 has 13 amino acids. V was trimmed by 4 bases and J by 4 bases, leaving 8 bases between them. DNA for the CDR3: TGTGCCAGCAGTTCGAGCGGAAAAAACATTCAGTACTTC. It encodes CASSSSGKNIQYF.

Comment on this clonotype: The junction differs from germline at one of its ends, possibly a read error. The chain is built from TRBV5-8 and TRBJ2-1; possibly TRBD2 for D (6 bases). The CDR3 runs 13 residues. CDR1 SGHTS and CDR2 YDEGEE come from the germline V gene. CDR3 in amino acids: CASSSGAYNERFF. CDR3 in DNA: TGTGCCAGCAGTTCGGGAGCCTACAATGAGCGGTTCTTC. Combining the CDR3 with reference TRBV5-8 and TRBJ2-1 gives the whole variable domain EAGVTQSPTHLIKTRGQQATLRCSPISGHTSVYWYQQALGLGLQFLLWYDEGEERNRGNFPPRFSGRQFPNYSSELNVNALELEDSALYLCASSSGAYNERFFGPGTRLTVL.

This clonotype appeared many times. The V call is TRBV18, the J call TRBJ2-5, with 7 bases identical to TRBD2. The V gene end was trimmed by 0 bases and the J gene end by 0 bases; junction bases not matched to a gene: 1. CDR1 is KGHSH, CDR2 LQKENI, per germline. The CDR3 runs 15 residues. CDR3 sequence: CASSPPGGYQETQYF. The CDR3 DNA reads as TGTGCCAGCTCACCACCCGGGGGGTACCAAGAGACCCAGTACTTC.

The chain uses TRBV10-3 and TRBJ2-7; D unclear. Germline V gene sequence: CDR1 ENHRY, CDR2 SYGVKD. CDR3 length equals 16 residues. Deletions cut 6 bases from V and 2 bases from J, with 20 bases between. CDR3 in amino acids: CAIRKDGVYPAYEQYF. For the CDR3, the DNA is TGTGCCATCAGGAAGGACGGAGTATACCCTGCCTACGAGCAGTACTTC.

This clonotype occurred a few times. This chain uses TRBV6-1 with TRBJ2-7; TRBD1 or TRBD2 may be the D gene (6 bases each). Germline CDR1 is MNHNS and CDR2 is SASEGT. V was trimmed by 5 bases and J by 9 bases, leaving 14 bases between them. The length of the CDR3 is 12 residues. The CDR3: CASSWGPGGQYV. The CDR3 DNA follows: TGTGCCAGCAGTTGGGGGCCCGGGGGGCAGTACGTC.

This clonotype was counted at least ten times. This chain uses TRBV19 with TRBJ2-4, with D hard to call. Trimming left V 1 base short and J 9 bases short, with 13 bases between. This CDR3 is built from 14 residues. CDR1 and CDR2 (germline): LNHDA, SQIVND (reference sequence). This CDR3 reads CASSIGTEWGIQYF. In nucleotides, the CDR3 is TGTGCCAGTAGTATAGGGACCGAGTGGGGCATTCAGTACTTC.

This clonotype has only a few counts. The rearrangement joins TRBV28 to TRBJ2-1, with TRBD1 matching 7 bases. CDR1 is MDHEN and CDR2 is SYDVKM in the germline V gene. V dropped 5 bases and J dropped 0; count of bases not matched to a gene: 10. The CDR3 runs to 17 residues. The CDR3 DNA follows: TGTGCCAGCAGTCTCTGGACAGGTGCAACCTCCTACAATGAGCAGTTCTTC. Amino acid sequence: CASSLWTGATSYNEQFF.

This clonotype was detected many times. The chain couples TRBV7-6 to TRBJ2-5, with TRBD1 matching over 9 bases. The length of the CDR3 is 16 residues. Per the germline V gene, CDR1 is SGHVS and CDR2 is FNYEAQ. V was clipped by 0 bases and J by 4 bases; unmatched bases: 6. In DNA form, the CDR3 reads TGTGCCAGCAGCTTAGCTCCGGACAGGGGACGAGAGACCCAGTACTTC. Residues: CASSLAPDRGRETQYF.

This clonotype appeared many times. This sequence joins TRBV20-1 and TRBJ2-2; D is ambiguous. The CDR3 contains 13 residues. Germline values: CDR1 DFQATT, CDR2 SNEGSKA (reference sequence). Trimming cost V 1 base and J 7 bases, with 10 bases left between them. The CDR3 region is CSARVAPGGELFF. CDR3 nucleotide sequence: TGCAGTGCTAGAGTTGCTCCCGGCGGGGAGCTGTTTTTT.

This clonotype was seen a handful of times. This CDR3 reads CASRMGLAVETQYF. The CDR3, as DNA: TGTGCCAGCAGAATGGGACTAGCGGTGGAGACCCAGTACTTC. V gene TRBV27 combines with J gene TRBJ2-5; 11 positions match TRBD2. This CDR3 contains 14 residues. Unmatched junction bases numbered 5, after V lost 6 bases and J lost 5 bases. Germline assignment: CDR1 MNHEY and CDR2 SMNVEV (reference sequence).

This sequence joins TRBV29-1 and TRBJ2-7; TRBD2 matches 8 bases. The CDR3 spans 14 residues. CDR1 and CDR2 from the germline V gene are SQVTM and ANQGSEA. Trimming took 2 bases from V and 5 from J; bases not matched to a gene: 8. CDR3 sequence: CSVELQAGGDEQYF. For the CDR3, the DNA is TGCAGCGTTGAACTGCAGGCGGGGGGAGACGAGCAGTACTTC.

The chain uses TRBV19 and TRBJ2-5; unclear D gene. Germline V gene data show CDR1 as LNHDA and CDR2 as SQIVND (reference sequence). CDR3 length: 16 amino acids. V lost 1 base, J lost 0 bases, and 12 bases lay in between. The CDR3 sequence: CASSIGLGSYQETQYF. The CDR3 coding sequence is TGTGCCAGTAGTATAGGCCTGGGATCGTACCAAGAGACCCAGTACTTC.

The V gene is TRBV20-1, the J gene TRBJ2-3; 7 positions agree with TRBD2. J gave up 7 bases and V 2 bases, and 12 bases lay outside the gene matches. CDR1 and CDR2 from the germline V gene are DFQATT and SNEGSKA (reference sequence). This CDR3 has 15 residues. DNA of the CDR3: TGCAGTGCTAGACGCCCCGCGGGAGACAAAAATACGCAGTATTTT. Amino acids: CSARRPAGDKNTQYF.

This clonotype has just a few counts. V gene TRBV12-3 or TRBV12-4 combines with J gene TRBJ2-1; unclear D gene. V dropped 3 bases and J dropped 0 bases, with 9 bases sitting between them. CDR3 size: 15 residues. The CDR3 nucleotides are TGTGCCAGCAGTTTCAGCTCTAGCTCCTACAATGAGCAGTTCTTC. Translated: CASSFSSSSYNEQFF.

In its sample, this clonotype was seen many times. The chain has TRBV5-1 and TRBJ2-7; 11 bases are a match to TRBD2. CDR1 and CDR2 from the germline V gene are SGHRS and YFSETQ. V lost 4 bases, J lost 6 bases, and 12 bases stayed unmatched. The CDR3 length is 16 residues. The CDR3 reads CASSPGTSGGTFEQYF. In nucleotides, the CDR3 is TGCGCCAGCAGCCCGGGGACTAGCGGAGGAACTTTCGAGCAGTACTTC.

This clonotype was seen repeatedly, ten times or more. The V and J genes are TRBV7-9 and TRBJ2-1; the D gene is possibly TRBD2 (6 bases). The germline V and J ends were trimmed by 5 bases and 0 bases, with 8 bases remaining between them. The CDR3 spans 14 residues. CDR1 and CDR2 (germline): SEHNR, FQNEAQ (reference sequence). The CDR3 region is CASSPGSSYNEQFF. The CDR3 DNA reads as TGTGCCAGCAGCCCCGGGAGCTCCTACAATGAGCAGTTCTTC.

This clonotype appeared many times. This rearrangement joins TRBV27 to TRBJ2-7, with 8 bases fitting TRBD1. The V gene's germline CDR1 is MNHEY and CDR2 SMNVEV (reference sequence). V trimming: 3 bases; J trimming: 6 bases; junction bases outside the gene matches: 4. The CDR3 has 13 amino acids. The CDR3 sequence is CASSLGRGREQYF. As DNA, the CDR3 is TGTGCCAGCAGTTTGGGCAGGGGGCGCGAGCAGTACTTC.

This clonotype was seen many times. The V gene is TRBV7-9, the J gene TRBJ1-5, with 7 bases matching TRBD1. The germline gives CDR1 SEHNR, CDR2 FQNEAQ (reference sequence). This CDR3 contains 15 residues. J was trimmed by 4 bases and V by 4 bases; bases with no gene match: 7. Written as DNA, the CDR3 is TGTGCCAGCAGCTCCCAGGGGGAGGGGAATCAGCCCCAGCATTTT. Its protein is CASSSQGEGNQPQHF.

This clonotype was observed many times. The chain combines TRBV28 with TRBJ1-6; D ambiguous. The CDR3 is made up of 12 amino acids. Germline V gives CDR1 MDHEN, CDR2 SYDVKM. V was trimmed by 4 bases and J by 7 bases, leaving 5 bases between them. The CDR3 loop is CASSSSNSPLHF. CDR3 coding DNA: TGTGCCAGCAGTTCGTCCAATTCACCCCTCCACTTT.

Ten or more counts support this clonotype. The J gene is TRBJ2-3, the V gene TRBV2, with unresolved D. The CDR3 is made up of 12 amino acids. V lost 7 bases to trimming and J lost 9 bases, with 14 bases between them. Germline V CDR1 and CDR2: SNHLY, FYNNEI. The CDR3 protein is CASTGPGRTQYF. The CDR3 coding sequence is TGTGCCAGCACAGGCCCAGGCAGAACGCAGTATTTT.